A selection of T cell receptor beta chains follows, all from one sample in a study of blood T cell repertoires in COVID-19. The data were produced by immunoSEQ multiplex PCR, yet TCRdb's version contains in-frame clones alone and is incomplete. The sample holds some 300,000 clones; around four fifths are singletons and the top ten take around 3.9%. Material for sequencing was peripheral blood. The receptors were gathered from a woman in her fifties or sixties with active or convalescent COVID-19. CDR3s leave out the opening cysteine and the closing phenylalanine or tryptophan. Fields, in order: J gene, V gene, D gene, CDR3 protein. The D gene is left open where the match is weak.

>TRBJ2-3|TRBV18|TRBD2
ASSPSGSLGTDTQY
>TRBJ1-2|TRBV7-9|TRBD1
ASSLKVQGAVGYGYT
>TRBJ2-2|TRBV5-5|-
ASSMVWSPDTGELF
>TRBJ2-1|TRBV20-1|-
SAKLVNEQF
>TRBJ1-6|TRBV15|TRBD1
ATSSRRQGLALH
>TRBJ2-7|TRBV10-1|-
ASSESTEAGPRDEQY
>TRBJ2-6|TRBV18|-
ASSPDRTSGANVLT
>TRBJ2-3|TRBV19|-
ASSGTSTDTQY
>TRBJ2-2|TRBV6-6|-
ASSYGVGAGELF
>TRBJ1-3|TRBV7-8|-
ASSPRSLILSGNTIY
>TRBJ2-7|TRBV9|-
ASSPRGLIYEQY
>TRBJ2-7|TRBV7-2|-
ASSLAGLLYEQY
>TRBJ2-5|TRBV9|-
ASSVAIPGETQY
>TRBJ2-7|TRBV29-1|-
SVIPFDRGYEQY
>TRBJ2-3|TRBV30|TRBD2
AGGRAGTDTQY
>TRBJ2-1|TRBV5-1|-
ASSLAVSSYNEQF
>TRBJ1-1|TRBV2|TRBD1
ASRRSGTVSTEAF
>TRBJ1-4|TRBV3-1/TRBV3-2|-
ASSFSGIPNEKLF
>TRBJ2-3|TRBV5-4|TRBD1
ASSTGQADTQY
>TRBJ2-1|TRBV5-1|TRBD1
ASSLAAGGISYNEQF
>TRBJ1-3|TRBV30|TRBD1
AWSGAGGGNTIY
>TRBJ2-7|TRBV6-5|-
ASRKGHYEQY
>TRBJ2-1|TRBV4-1|-
ASSLQGGRSSGERRSEQF
>TRBJ2-2|TRBV5-1|-
ASSAGQMGTGELF
>TRBJ1-2|TRBV2|-
ASNRDYGYT
>TRBJ2-1|TRBV7-7|TRBD2
ASSFSGGQYNEQF
>TRBJ2-5|TRBV19|-
ASSPARQGGGGETQY
>TRBJ2-1|TRBV5-1|-
ASSLTSRGSYNEQF
>TRBJ1-2|TRBV6-5|TRBD1
ASSYLLRQGFYGYT
>TRBJ2-2|TRBV4-1|TRBD2
ASSPWTSGRVESNTGELF
>TRBJ2-7|TRBV2|-
ASSVYRAYEQY
>TRBJ1-3|TRBV28|TRBD1
ASSPTTGTGAGNTIY
>TRBJ1-1|TRBV18|TRBD1
ASSPYRGGGTEAF
>TRBJ1-5|TRBV15|TRBD1
ATSDRDSNQPQH